These T cell receptor beta chains were read from a single sample in a study of cytomegalovirus exposure and HLA in healthy donors. Profiling relied on immunoSEQ multiplex PCR, and the TCRdb table lists in-frame clones only, not all of them. The repertoire holds around 100,000 clones, with roughly four fifths as singletons. Sequenced sample: PBMCs. These receptor sequences come from a man in his forties in good health and CMV-seronegative. CDR3s include the opening cysteine and the closing phenylalanine or tryptophan. A D gene is named only where the DNA matches it firmly. Only some rows state a clone size, as once, few, many or a class for expanded clones.

cdr3_length: 13
j_call: TRBJ1-4
d_call: .
v_call: TRBV6-5
clone_size: .
cdr3_aa: CASSTDSYEKLFF
cdr3_nt: TGTGCCAGCAGCACGGACAGTTATGAAAAACTGTTTTTT

cdr3_length: 13
j_call: TRBJ1-2
d_call: TRBD1
v_call: TRBV5-6
clone_size: many
cdr3_aa: CASSRTGAHGYTF
cdr3_nt: TGTGCCAGCAGCCGGACAGGGGCTCATGGCTACACCTTC

cdr3_length: 15
j_call: TRBJ1-2
d_call: .
v_call: TRBV7-9
clone_size: .
cdr3_aa: CASSQRGGGDYGYTF
cdr3_nt: TGTGCCAGCAGCCAACGGGGAGGGGGGGACTATGGCTACACCTTC

cdr3_length: 14
j_call: TRBJ1-1
d_call: .
v_call: TRBV4-1
clone_size: once
cdr3_aa: CASSLIMRNTEAFF
cdr3_nt: TGCGCCAGCAGCCTAATAATGAGGAACACTGAAGCTTTCTTT

cdr3_length: 16
j_call: TRBJ1-6
d_call: .
v_call: TRBV5-6
clone_size: .
cdr3_aa: CASSFGRTRYNSPLHF
cdr3_nt: TGTGCCAGCAGCTTTGGAAGGACAAGATATAATTCACCCCTCCACTTT

cdr3_length: 15
j_call: TRBJ2-3
d_call: .
v_call: TRBV6-4
clone_size: .
cdr3_aa: CASAGTPAPTDTQYF
cdr3_nt: TGTGCCAGCGCTGGGACACCGGCCCCCACAGATACGCAGTATTTT

cdr3_length: 12
j_call: TRBJ2-2
d_call: TRBD1
v_call: TRBV29-1
clone_size: .
cdr3_aa: CSAGQGFGELFF
cdr3_nt: TGCAGCGCAGGACAGGGGTTCGGGGAGCTGTTTTTT

cdr3_length: 16
j_call: TRBJ2-2
d_call: .
v_call: TRBV7-2
clone_size: few
cdr3_aa: CASSLAYSNRAGELFF
cdr3_nt: TGTGCCAGCAGCTTAGCGTACTCTAACAGGGCCGGGGAGCTGTTTTTT

cdr3_length: 16
j_call: TRBJ2-5
d_call: TRBD2
v_call: TRBV5-4
clone_size: .
cdr3_aa: CASRPTSGPSRETQYF
cdr3_nt: TGTGCCAGCAGACCCACTAGCGGGCCCTCCCGGGAGACCCAGTACTTC

cdr3_length: 16
j_call: TRBJ2-7
d_call: .
v_call: TRBV7-9
clone_size: .
cdr3_aa: CASSFWSDSNDYEQYF
cdr3_nt: TGTGCCAGCAGCTTTTGGTCCGACAGCAATGACTACGAGCAGTACTTC

cdr3_length: 16
j_call: TRBJ2-3
d_call: TRBD2
v_call: TRBV5-4
clone_size: .
cdr3_aa: CASSKPGLAFLDTQYF
cdr3_nt: TGTGCCAGCAGCAAACCGGGACTAGCGTTTTTAGATACGCAGTATTTT

cdr3_length: 12
j_call: TRBJ2-5
d_call: .
v_call: TRBV29-1
clone_size: .
cdr3_aa: CSAEQGQETQYF
cdr3_nt: TGCAGCGCTGAACAGGGACAAGAGACCCAGTACTTC

cdr3_length: 17
j_call: TRBJ2-3
d_call: TRBD2
v_call: TRBV6-4
clone_size: .
cdr3_aa: CASSERSGGVWPDTQYF
cdr3_nt: TGTGCCAGCAGTGAGAGGAGCGGGGGGGTGTGGCCAGATACGCAGTATTTT

cdr3_length: 14
j_call: TRBJ2-6
d_call: .
v_call: TRBV5-6
clone_size: few
cdr3_aa: CASSGAWGANVLTF
cdr3_nt: TGTGCCAGCAGCGGAGCATGGGGGGCCAACGTCCTGACTTTC

cdr3_length: 14
j_call: TRBJ2-6
d_call: .
v_call: TRBV6-4
clone_size: .
cdr3_aa: CASSDKSGANVLTF
cdr3_nt: TGTGCCAGCAGTGACAAGAGTGGGGCCAACGTCCTGACTTTC

cdr3_length: 14
j_call: TRBJ2-1
d_call: TRBD2
v_call: TRBV5-4
clone_size: .
cdr3_aa: CASSAGLAVNEQFF
cdr3_nt: TGTGCCAGCAGCGCGGGACTAGCGGTGAATGAGCAGTTCTTC

cdr3_length: 15
j_call: TRBJ2-5
d_call: TRBD2
v_call: TRBV2
clone_size: .
cdr3_aa: CASSAGQSYQETQYF
cdr3_nt: TGTGCCAGCTCAGCGGGGCAAAGCTACCAAGAGACCCAGTACTTC

cdr3_length: 15
j_call: TRBJ1-1
d_call: .
v_call: TRBV5-6
clone_size: .
cdr3_aa: CASSFGDTANTEAFF
cdr3_nt: TGTGCCAGCAGCTTTGGTGACACGGCGAACACTGAAGCTTTCTTT

cdr3_length: 12
j_call: TRBJ1-1
d_call: .
v_call: TRBV7-3
clone_size: .
cdr3_aa: CASSLTGGPAFF
cdr3_nt: TGTGCCAGCAGCTTAACCGGAGGGCCGGCTTTCTTT

cdr3_length: 15
j_call: TRBJ1-1
d_call: TRBD1
v_call: TRBV4-3
clone_size: few
cdr3_aa: CASSLSTGGSTEAFF
cdr3_nt: TGCGCCAGCAGCCTCAGTACAGGGGGTAGCACTGAAGCTTTCTTT

cdr3_length: 14
j_call: TRBJ2-7
d_call: .
v_call: TRBV29-1
clone_size: .
cdr3_aa: CSVELALSPFEQYF
cdr3_nt: TGCAGCGTTGAATTGGCTCTTTCCCCCTTCGAGCAGTACTTC

cdr3_length: 17
j_call: TRBJ2-7
d_call: TRBD1
v_call: TRBV13
clone_size: .
cdr3_aa: CASSSRFRGTGAYEQYF
cdr3_nt: TGTGCCAGCAGCTCGAGATTTCGGGGGACAGGGGCGTACGAGCAGTACTTC

cdr3_length: 18
j_call: TRBJ2-6
d_call: TRBD2
v_call: TRBV7-2
clone_size: .
cdr3_aa: CASSYPTSGGSGANVLTF
cdr3_nt: TGTGCCAGCAGTTATCCGACTAGCGGGGGCTCTGGGGCCAACGTCCTGACTTTC

cdr3_length: 16
j_call: TRBJ1-5
d_call: .
v_call: TRBV4-1
clone_size: .
cdr3_aa: CASSRRPDGGDQPQHF
cdr3_nt: TGCGCCAGCAGCCGAAGACCCGACGGGGGAGATCAGCCCCAGCATTTT

cdr3_length: 15
j_call: TRBJ1-2
d_call: .
v_call: TRBV15
clone_size: .
cdr3_aa: CATSRGKWERERYTF
cdr3_nt: TGTGCCACCAGCAGAGGCAAATGGGAACGGGAACGCTACACCTTC

cdr3_length: 16
j_call: TRBJ2-2
d_call: TRBD2
v_call: TRBV7-2
clone_size: once
cdr3_aa: CASSLVGGGVGGELFF
cdr3_nt: TGTGCCAGCAGCTTAGTTGGCGGGGGGGTAGGCGGGGAGCTGTTTTTT

cdr3_length: 13
j_call: TRBJ1-1
d_call: .
v_call: TRBV7-9
clone_size: .
cdr3_aa: CATEGGLNTEAFF
cdr3_nt: TGTGCCACGGAAGGGGGACTGAACACTGAAGCTTTCTTT

cdr3_length: 15
j_call: TRBJ2-1
d_call: .
v_call: TRBV6-1
clone_size: .
cdr3_aa: CASVGYKGDYNEQFF
cdr3_nt: TGTGCCAGCGTGGGGTATAAGGGAGATTACAATGAGCAGTTCTTC